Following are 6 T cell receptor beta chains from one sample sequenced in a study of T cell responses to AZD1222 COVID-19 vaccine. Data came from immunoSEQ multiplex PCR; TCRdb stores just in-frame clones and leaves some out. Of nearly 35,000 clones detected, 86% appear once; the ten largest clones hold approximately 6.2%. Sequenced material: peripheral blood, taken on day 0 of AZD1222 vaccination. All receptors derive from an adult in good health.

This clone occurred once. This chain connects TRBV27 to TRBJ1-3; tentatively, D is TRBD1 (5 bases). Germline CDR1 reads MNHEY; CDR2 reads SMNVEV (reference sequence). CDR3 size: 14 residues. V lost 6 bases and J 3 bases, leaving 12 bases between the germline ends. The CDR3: CASSRGGGGNTIYF. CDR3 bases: TGTGCCAGCAGCCGCGGGGGGGGTGGAAACACCATATATTTT.

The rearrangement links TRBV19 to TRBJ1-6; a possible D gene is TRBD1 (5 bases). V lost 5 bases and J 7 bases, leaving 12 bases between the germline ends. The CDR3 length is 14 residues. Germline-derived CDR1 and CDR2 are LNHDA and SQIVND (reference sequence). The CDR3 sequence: CASSDRDGNSPLHF. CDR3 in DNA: TGTGCCAGTAGTGACCGGGACGGCAATTCACCCCTCCACTTT. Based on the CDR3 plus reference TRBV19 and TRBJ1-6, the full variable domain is DGGITQSPKYLFRKEGQNVTLSCEQNLNHDAMYWYRQDPGQGLRLIYYSQIVNDFQKGDIAEGYSVSREKKESFPLTVTSAQKNPTAFYLCASSDRDGNSPLHFGNGTRLTVT.

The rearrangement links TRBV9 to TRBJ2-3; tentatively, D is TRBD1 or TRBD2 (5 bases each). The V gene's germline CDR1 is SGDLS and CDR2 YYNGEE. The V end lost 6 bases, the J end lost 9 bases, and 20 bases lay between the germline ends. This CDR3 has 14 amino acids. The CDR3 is CASNAGTESGTQYF. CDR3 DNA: TGTGCCAGCAACGCCGGGACGGAATCGGGGACGCAGTATTTT.

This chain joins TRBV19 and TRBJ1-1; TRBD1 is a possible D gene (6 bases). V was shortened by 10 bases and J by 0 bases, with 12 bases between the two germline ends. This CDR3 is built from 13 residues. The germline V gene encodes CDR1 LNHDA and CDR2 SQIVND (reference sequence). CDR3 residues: CATKTGVNTEAFF. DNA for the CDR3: TGTGCCACTAAGACAGGAGTGAACACTGAAGCTTTCTTT.

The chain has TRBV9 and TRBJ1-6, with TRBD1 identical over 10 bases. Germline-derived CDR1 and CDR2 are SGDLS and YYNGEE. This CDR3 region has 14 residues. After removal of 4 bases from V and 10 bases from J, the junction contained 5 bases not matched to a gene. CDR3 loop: CASSKGQGTSPLHF. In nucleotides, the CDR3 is TGTGCCAGCAGCAAGGGACAGGGGACCTCACCCCTCCACTTT.

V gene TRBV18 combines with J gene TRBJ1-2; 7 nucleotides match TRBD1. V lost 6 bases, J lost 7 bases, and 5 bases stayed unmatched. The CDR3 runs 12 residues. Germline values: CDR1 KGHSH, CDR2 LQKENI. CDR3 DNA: TGTGCCAGCTCCGACAGGGCGGTTGGCTACACCTTC. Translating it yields CASSDRAVGYTF.